The rows below give T cell receptor beta chains drawn from one sample of a study of radiotherapy plus CTLA-4 blockade in lung cancer. Assay: immunoSEQ multiplex PCR; the TCRdb copy retains only in-frame clones and omits some. The sample consists of 80,000 or so clones, roughly 79% of them appearing once. This specimen consisted of peripheral blood, obtained from a patient treated with radiotherapy plus ipilimumab. Receptor source: a human donor with non-small cell lung cancer who had a partial response to radiotherapy plus ipilimumab. Some clones in this sample may be carry-over from other donors' samples. Both conserved end residues are part of each CDR3. Each record gives: D gene, J gene, clone size, V gene, CDR3 protein, CDR3 DNA. The D gene is left open where the match is weak. Not all rows give a size; the values are once, few, many and, for expanded clones, a class.

-,TRBJ2-3,-,TRBV18,CASSPRRPGGTDTQYF,TGTGCCAGCTCCCCCCGAAGGCCAGGAGGGACAGATACGCAGTATTTT
-,TRBJ1-2,once,TRBV28,CASSLAMYGYTF,TGTGCCAGCAGTTTAGCTATGTATGGCTACACCTTC
-,TRBJ1-3,-,TRBV7-9,CASSSPELGGSGNTIYF,TGTGCCAGCAGCTCTCCTGAGTTAGGAGGCTCTGGAAACACCATATATTTT
TRBD1,TRBJ2-2,-,TRBV7-2,CASSSSPGTGVSGELFF,TGTGCCAGCAGCTCCTCCCCCGGGACAGGGGTTTCCGGGGAGCTGTTTTTT
-,TRBJ1-6,-,TRBV5-6,CASSPRGLNSPLHF,TGTGCCAGCAGCCCCCGCGGGCTTAATTCACCCCTCCACTTT
-,TRBJ2-7,-,TRBV6-5,CASNYRAGSPTEQYF,TGTGCCAGCAATTACAGGGCAGGGTCTCCCACCGAGCAGTACTTC
TRBD1,TRBJ1-6,few,TRBV11-3,CASSLGGTGISPLHF,TGTGCCAGCAGCTTAGGAGGGACAGGGATTTCACCCCTCCACTTT
TRBD1,TRBJ2-2,-,TRBV5-1,CASTGTENTGELFF,TGCGCCAGCACCGGGACAGAGAACACCGGGGAGCTGTTTTTT
-,TRBJ2-5,-,TRBV6-5,CASGDNIQETQYF,TGTGCCAGCGGTGACAATATCCAAGAGACCCAGTACTTC
-,TRBJ2-2,-,TRBV7-2,CASSHGGPRGGELFF,TGTGCCAGCAGCCACGGTGGGCCTAGGGGCGGGGAGCTGTTTTTT
TRBD1,TRBJ2-7,-,TRBV28,CASSSFGTGNYEQYF,TGTGCCAGCAGTTCTTTTGGGACAGGAAACTACGAGCAGTACTTC
TRBD2,TRBJ2-3,-,TRBV29-1,CSVEGSGGALSVDTQYF,TGCAGCGTTGAGGGTAGCGGGGGGGCCCTGAGTGTAGATACGCAGTATTTT
-,TRBJ2-5,few,TRBV6-5,CAEAPGTNSQETQYF,TGTGCCGAGGCCCCAGGGACAAACTCGCAAGAGACCCAGTACTTC
TRBD2,TRBJ2-1,once,TRBV9,CASSVGGAGGDNEQFF,TGTGCCAGCAGCGTAGGGGGCGCCGGGGGGGACAATGAGCAGTTCTTC
TRBD1,TRBJ2-7,-,TRBV28,CASSMPSGTGVLGEQYF,TGTGCCAGCAGTATGCCTTCCGGGACAGGGGTTCTCGGCGAGCAGTACTTC
TRBD2,TRBJ2-3,-,TRBV5-1,CASSPLSGGHHTQYF,TGCGCCAGCAGCCCCCTTAGCGGGGGACACCATACGCAGTATTTT
TRBD1,TRBJ1-1,-,TRBV9,CASSDCPVPPPGQGITNTEAFF,TGTGCCAGCAGCGACTGTCCCGTGCCTCCTCCGGGACAGGGGATCACCAACACTGAAGCTTTCTTT
-,TRBJ1-3,few,TRBV4-2,CASSLVGTGNTIYF,TGTGCCAGCAGCTTGGTAGGGACAGGAAACACCATATATTTT
TRBD2,TRBJ2-3,-,TRBV27,CASSGTSGVGFTDTQYF,TGTGCCAGCAGTGGGACTAGCGGGGTGGGATTCACAGATACGCAGTATTTT
-,TRBJ2-5,-,TRBV2,CASSFSFDSLETQYF,TGTGCCAGCTCGTTTTCGTTCGACAGTCTAGAGACCCAGTACTTC
-,TRBJ1-4,-,TRBV18,CASSADRLFNEKLFF,TGTGCCAGCTCAGCGGACAGACTGTTTAATGAAAAACTGTTTTTT
TRBD1,TRBJ1-5,-,TRBV7-2,CASSPQGAGSQHF,TGTGCCAGCAGCCCACAGGGGGCAGGGTCCCAGCATTTT
TRBD2,TRBJ2-1,once,TRBV5-1,CASSSLAGVENEQFF,TGCGCCAGCAGCTCGCTAGCGGGAGTTGAAAATGAGCAGTTCTTC
TRBD1,TRBJ1-3,-,TRBV19,CASRGQGTGNTIYF,TGTGCCAGTAGAGGACAGGGGACTGGAAACACCATATATTTT
-,TRBJ1-6,-,TRBV6-4,CASSEGHRTGSPLHF,TGTGCCAGCAGTGAAGGACACCGCACCGGTTCACCCCTCCACTTT
TRBD1,TRBJ2-2,-,TRBV19,CASRAPPGTGGNAKSGELFF,TGTGCCAGTAGAGCCCCACCCGGGACAGGGGGCAATGCGAAGTCCGGGGAGCTGTTTTTT
TRBD1,TRBJ2-7,-,TRBV5-5,CASSLGQGISYEQYF,TGTGCCAGCAGCTTGGGACAGGGGATATCCTACGAGCAGTACTTC
TRBD2,TRBJ2-1,-,TRBV9,CASSLSGGGNEQFF,TGTGCCAGCAGCCTCTCTGGGGGGGGCAATGAGCAGTTCTTC
-,TRBJ1-2,-,TRBV6-5,CASTTLTRSYTF,TGTGCCAGCACTACACTGACTCGCAGCTACACCTTC
TRBD1,TRBJ2-1,-,TRBV29-1,CSIRRGEQFF,TGCAGCATACGCAGGGGGGAGCAGTTCTTC
TRBD1,TRBJ1-5,few,TRBV6-6,CASTPDRGYQPQHF,TGTGCCAGCACCCCCGACAGGGGGTATCAGCCCCAGCATTTT
-,TRBJ1-4,few,TRBV6-5,CASSLVEATNEKLFF,TGTGCCAGCAGTTTAGTTGAAGCAACTAATGAAAAACTGTTTTTT
TRBD1,TRBJ2-1,-,TRBV7-2,CASSLGQFNEQFF,TGTGCCAGCAGCTTGGGACAGTTCAATGAGCAGTTCTTC
-,TRBJ1-1,few,TRBV6-6,CASRDRSINTEAFF,TGTGCCAGCAGGGACAGAAGTATAAACACTGAAGCTTTCTTT
-,TRBJ2-2,-,TRBV10-2,CASRDLDGTGELFF,TGCGCCAGCAGAGACTTAGACGGCACCGGGGAGCTGTTTTTT
TRBD2,TRBJ2-5,-,TRBV7-2,CASSLGGLAGVGETQYF,TGTGCCAGCAGCTTAGGCGGACTAGCGGGAGTAGGGGAGACCCAGTACTTC
-,TRBJ1-3,-,TRBV9,CASSQTDQPYSGNTIYF,TGTGCCAGCTCCCAGACAGATCAACCCTACTCTGGAAACACCATATATTTT
-,TRBJ2-3,-,TRBV6-1,CASSENWASDTQYF,TGTGCCAGCAGTGAAAACTGGGCATCTGATACGCAGTATTTT
-,TRBJ2-2,-,TRBV7-6,CASSFYRAPQGTGELFF,TGTGCCAGCAGCTTCTACCGGGCTCCGCAGGGGACCGGGGAGCTGTTTTTT
TRBD1,TRBJ1-4,-,TRBV25-1,CASSEGTGARGEKLFF,TGTGCCAGCAGTGAAGGAACAGGGGCACGGGGTGAAAAACTGTTTTTT
TRBD2,TRBJ2-1,-,TRBV9,CASSVGLAGGYNEQFF,TGTGCCAGCAGCGTAGGACTAGCGGGGGGGTACAATGAGCAGTTCTTC
TRBD2,TRBJ2-4,once,TRBV6-1,CASSEVSGIPGYF,TGTGCCAGCAGTGAAGTGAGCGGGATCCCGGGGTACTTC
-,TRBJ2-7,few,TRBV28,CASSLSGSPTYEQYF,TGTGCCAGCAGTTTAAGTGGGAGCCCTACCTACGAGCAGTACTTC
-,TRBJ1-5,-,TRBV5-6,CASSSRRDQPQHF,TGTGCCAGCAGCTCACGAAGAGATCAGCCCCAGCATTTT
-,TRBJ2-2,few,TRBV7-3,CASSLTAGSNTGELFF,TGTGCCAGCAGCTTAACGGCGGGGTCGAACACCGGGGAGCTGTTTTTT
TRBD1,TRBJ2-7,-,TRBV6-6,CASSPGQGALYEQYF,TGTGCCAGCAGCCCTGGACAGGGGGCGTTATACGAGCAGTACTTC
TRBD2,TRBJ2-1,-,TRBV27,CASSTRLASYNEQFF,TGTGCCAGCAGTACCCGACTAGCCTCCTACAATGAGCAGTTCTTC
-,TRBJ2-4,-,TRBV27,CASSWQYRENIQYF,TGTGCCAGCAGTTGGCAATACAGAGAAAACATTCAGTACTTC
-,TRBJ1-5,few,TRBV23-1,CASSQSSPREGQPQHF,TGCGCCAGCAGTCAATCGTCCCCCAGGGAAGGACAGCCCCAGCATTTT
TRBD2,TRBJ2-5,-,TRBV5-1,CASSLGVAGIQETQYF,TGCGCCAGCAGCTTGGGGGTAGCGGGGATCCAAGAGACCCAGTACTTC